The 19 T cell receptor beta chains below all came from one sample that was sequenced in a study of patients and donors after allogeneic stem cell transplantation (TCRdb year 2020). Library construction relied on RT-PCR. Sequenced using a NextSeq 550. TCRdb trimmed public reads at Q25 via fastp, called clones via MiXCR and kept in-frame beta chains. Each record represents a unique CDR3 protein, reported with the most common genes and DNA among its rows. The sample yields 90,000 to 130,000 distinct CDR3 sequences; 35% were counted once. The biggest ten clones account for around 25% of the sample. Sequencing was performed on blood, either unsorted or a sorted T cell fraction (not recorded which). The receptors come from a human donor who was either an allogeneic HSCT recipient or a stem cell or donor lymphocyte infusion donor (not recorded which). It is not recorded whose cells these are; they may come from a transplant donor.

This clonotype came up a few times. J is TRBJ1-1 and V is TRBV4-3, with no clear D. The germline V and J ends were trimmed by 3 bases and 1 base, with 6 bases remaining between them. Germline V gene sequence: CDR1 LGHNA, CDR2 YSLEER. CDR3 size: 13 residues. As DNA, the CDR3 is TGCGCCAGCAGCCAGAAGGGGAACACTGAAGCTTTCTTT. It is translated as CASSQKGNTEAFF.

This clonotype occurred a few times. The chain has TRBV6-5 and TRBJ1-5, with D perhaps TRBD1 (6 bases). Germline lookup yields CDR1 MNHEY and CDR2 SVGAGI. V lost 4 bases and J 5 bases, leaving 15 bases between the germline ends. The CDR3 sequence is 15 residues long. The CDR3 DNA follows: TGTGCCAGCAGTTCGGATACAGGGCGCCATCAGCCCCAGCATTTT. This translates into CASSSDTGRHQPQHF.

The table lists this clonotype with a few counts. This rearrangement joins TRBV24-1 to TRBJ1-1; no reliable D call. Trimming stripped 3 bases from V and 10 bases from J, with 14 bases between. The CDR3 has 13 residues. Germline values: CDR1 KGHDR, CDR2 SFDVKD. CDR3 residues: CATSDRGAKGAFF. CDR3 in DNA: TGTGCCACCAGTGATCGGGGTGCTAAGGGAGCTTTCTTT.

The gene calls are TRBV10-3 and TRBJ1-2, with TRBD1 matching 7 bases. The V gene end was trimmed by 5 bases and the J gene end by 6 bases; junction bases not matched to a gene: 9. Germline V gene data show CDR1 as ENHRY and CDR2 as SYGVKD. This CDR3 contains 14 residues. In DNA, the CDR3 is TGTGCCATCAGTCAGACAGGGAACGCTAATGGCTACACCTTC. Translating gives CAISQTGNANGYTF.

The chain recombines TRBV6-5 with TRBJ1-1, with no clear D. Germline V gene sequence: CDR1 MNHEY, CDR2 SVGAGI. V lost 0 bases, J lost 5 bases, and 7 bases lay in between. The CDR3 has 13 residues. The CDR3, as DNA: TGTGCCAGCAGTTACTCGGTATCAACTGAAGCTTTCTTT. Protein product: CASSYSVSTEAFF.

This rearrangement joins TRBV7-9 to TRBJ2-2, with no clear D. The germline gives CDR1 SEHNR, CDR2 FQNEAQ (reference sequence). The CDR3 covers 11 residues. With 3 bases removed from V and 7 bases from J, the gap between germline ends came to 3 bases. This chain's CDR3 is CASSFNGELFF. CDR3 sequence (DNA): TGTGCCAGCAGCTTCAACGGGGAGCTGTTTTTT. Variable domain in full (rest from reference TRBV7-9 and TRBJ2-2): DTGVSQNPRHKITKRGQNVTFRCDPISEHNRLYWYRQTLGQGPEFLTYFQNEAQLEKSRLLSDRFSAERPKGSFSTLEIQRTEQGDSAMYLCASSFNGELFFGEGSRLTVL.

CDR3 amino acids: CASSLLPGVYGYTF. For the CDR3, the DNA is TGTGCCAGCAGTTTACTTCCAGGAGTCTATGGCTACACCTTC. V usage is TRBV27 and J usage is TRBJ1-2; D unclear. Germline-derived CDR1 and CDR2 are MNHEY and SMNVEV (reference sequence). V dropped 2 bases and J dropped 4 bases, with 11 bases sitting between them. The CDR3 contains 14 residues.

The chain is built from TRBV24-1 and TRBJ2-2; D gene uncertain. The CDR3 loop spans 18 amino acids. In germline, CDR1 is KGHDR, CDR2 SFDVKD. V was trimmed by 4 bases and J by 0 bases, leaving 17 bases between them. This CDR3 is CATSDPIGPSANTGELFF. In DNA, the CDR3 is TGTGCCACCAGTGACCCCATCGGACCAAGCGCGAACACCGGGGAGCTGTTTTTT.

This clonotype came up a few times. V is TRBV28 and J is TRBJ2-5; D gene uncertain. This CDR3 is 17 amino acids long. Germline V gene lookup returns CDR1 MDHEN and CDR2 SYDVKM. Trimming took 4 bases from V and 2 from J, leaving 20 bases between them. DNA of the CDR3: TGTGCCAGCAGTTCCCCCCTGAGGCTCGCCCCTCAAGAGACCCAGTACTTC. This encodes CASSSPLRLAPQETQYF.

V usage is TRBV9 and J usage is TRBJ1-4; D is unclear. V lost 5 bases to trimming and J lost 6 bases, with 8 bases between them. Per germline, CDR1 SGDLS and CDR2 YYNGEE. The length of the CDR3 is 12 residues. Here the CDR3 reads CASSRGDEKLFF. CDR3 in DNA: TGTGCCAGCAGTCGGGGAGATGAAAAACTGTTTTTT.

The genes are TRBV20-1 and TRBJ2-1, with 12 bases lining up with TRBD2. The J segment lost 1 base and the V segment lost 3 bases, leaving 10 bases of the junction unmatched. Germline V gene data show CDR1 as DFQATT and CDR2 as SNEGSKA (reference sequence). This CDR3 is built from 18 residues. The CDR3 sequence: CSARKLAGGGPSYNEQFF. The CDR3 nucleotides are TGCAGTGCTAGGAAACTAGCGGGAGGAGGGCCTTCCTACAATGAGCAGTTCTTC.

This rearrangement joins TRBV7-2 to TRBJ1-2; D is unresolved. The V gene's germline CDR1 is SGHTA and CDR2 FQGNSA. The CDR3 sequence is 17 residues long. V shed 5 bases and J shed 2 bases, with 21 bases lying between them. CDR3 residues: CASSPQLPGSRNYGYTF. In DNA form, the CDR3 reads TGTGCCAGCAGCCCACAATTACCGGGATCGAGAAACTATGGCTACACCTTC.

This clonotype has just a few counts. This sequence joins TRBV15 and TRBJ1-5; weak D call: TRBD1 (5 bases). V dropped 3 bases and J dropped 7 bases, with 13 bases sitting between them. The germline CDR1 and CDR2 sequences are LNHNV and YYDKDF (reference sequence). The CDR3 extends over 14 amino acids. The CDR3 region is CATSSGAPGQPQHF. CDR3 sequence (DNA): TGTGCCACCAGCAGTGGGGCTCCGGGGCAGCCCCAGCATTTT.

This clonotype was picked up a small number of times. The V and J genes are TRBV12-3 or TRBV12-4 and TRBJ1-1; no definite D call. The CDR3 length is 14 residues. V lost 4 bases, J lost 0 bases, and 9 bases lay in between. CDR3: CASSYVRMNTEAFF. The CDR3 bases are TGTGCCAGCAGTTACGTTCGGATGAACACTGAAGCTTTCTTT.

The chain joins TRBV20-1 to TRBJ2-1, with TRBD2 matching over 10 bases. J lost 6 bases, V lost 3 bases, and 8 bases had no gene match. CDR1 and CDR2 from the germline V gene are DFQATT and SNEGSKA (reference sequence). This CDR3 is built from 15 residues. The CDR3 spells CSARRAGGPGNEQFF. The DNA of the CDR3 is TGCAGTGCTAGGAGAGCGGGAGGGCCCGGCAATGAGCAGTTCTTC.

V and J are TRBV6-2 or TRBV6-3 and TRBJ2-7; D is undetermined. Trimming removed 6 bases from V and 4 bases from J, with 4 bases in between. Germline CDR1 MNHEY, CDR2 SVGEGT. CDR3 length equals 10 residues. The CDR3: CASRGYEQYF. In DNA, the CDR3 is TGTGCCAGCAGGGGATACGAGCAGTACTTC.

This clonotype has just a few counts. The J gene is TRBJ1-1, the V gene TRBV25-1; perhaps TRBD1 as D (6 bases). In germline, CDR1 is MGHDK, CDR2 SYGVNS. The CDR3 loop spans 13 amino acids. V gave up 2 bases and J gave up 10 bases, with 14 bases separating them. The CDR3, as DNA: TGTGCCAGCAGTGAAGGGGGCAGGACGGGAGCTTTCTTT. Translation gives CASSEGGRTGAFF.

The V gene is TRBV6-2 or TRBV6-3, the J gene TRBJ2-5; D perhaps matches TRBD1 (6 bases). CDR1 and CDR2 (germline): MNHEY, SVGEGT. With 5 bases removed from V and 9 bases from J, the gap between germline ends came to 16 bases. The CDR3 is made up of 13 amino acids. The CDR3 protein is CASSGTRLRAQYF. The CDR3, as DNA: TGTGCCAGCAGTGGGACACGGCTTAGGGCCCAGTACTTC.

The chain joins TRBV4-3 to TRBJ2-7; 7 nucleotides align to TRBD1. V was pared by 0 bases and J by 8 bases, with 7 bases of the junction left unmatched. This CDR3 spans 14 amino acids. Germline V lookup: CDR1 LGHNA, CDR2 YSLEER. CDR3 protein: CASSQERGGGKQYF. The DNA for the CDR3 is TGCGCCAGCAGCCAAGAACGAGGGGGCGGCAAGCAGTACTTC.